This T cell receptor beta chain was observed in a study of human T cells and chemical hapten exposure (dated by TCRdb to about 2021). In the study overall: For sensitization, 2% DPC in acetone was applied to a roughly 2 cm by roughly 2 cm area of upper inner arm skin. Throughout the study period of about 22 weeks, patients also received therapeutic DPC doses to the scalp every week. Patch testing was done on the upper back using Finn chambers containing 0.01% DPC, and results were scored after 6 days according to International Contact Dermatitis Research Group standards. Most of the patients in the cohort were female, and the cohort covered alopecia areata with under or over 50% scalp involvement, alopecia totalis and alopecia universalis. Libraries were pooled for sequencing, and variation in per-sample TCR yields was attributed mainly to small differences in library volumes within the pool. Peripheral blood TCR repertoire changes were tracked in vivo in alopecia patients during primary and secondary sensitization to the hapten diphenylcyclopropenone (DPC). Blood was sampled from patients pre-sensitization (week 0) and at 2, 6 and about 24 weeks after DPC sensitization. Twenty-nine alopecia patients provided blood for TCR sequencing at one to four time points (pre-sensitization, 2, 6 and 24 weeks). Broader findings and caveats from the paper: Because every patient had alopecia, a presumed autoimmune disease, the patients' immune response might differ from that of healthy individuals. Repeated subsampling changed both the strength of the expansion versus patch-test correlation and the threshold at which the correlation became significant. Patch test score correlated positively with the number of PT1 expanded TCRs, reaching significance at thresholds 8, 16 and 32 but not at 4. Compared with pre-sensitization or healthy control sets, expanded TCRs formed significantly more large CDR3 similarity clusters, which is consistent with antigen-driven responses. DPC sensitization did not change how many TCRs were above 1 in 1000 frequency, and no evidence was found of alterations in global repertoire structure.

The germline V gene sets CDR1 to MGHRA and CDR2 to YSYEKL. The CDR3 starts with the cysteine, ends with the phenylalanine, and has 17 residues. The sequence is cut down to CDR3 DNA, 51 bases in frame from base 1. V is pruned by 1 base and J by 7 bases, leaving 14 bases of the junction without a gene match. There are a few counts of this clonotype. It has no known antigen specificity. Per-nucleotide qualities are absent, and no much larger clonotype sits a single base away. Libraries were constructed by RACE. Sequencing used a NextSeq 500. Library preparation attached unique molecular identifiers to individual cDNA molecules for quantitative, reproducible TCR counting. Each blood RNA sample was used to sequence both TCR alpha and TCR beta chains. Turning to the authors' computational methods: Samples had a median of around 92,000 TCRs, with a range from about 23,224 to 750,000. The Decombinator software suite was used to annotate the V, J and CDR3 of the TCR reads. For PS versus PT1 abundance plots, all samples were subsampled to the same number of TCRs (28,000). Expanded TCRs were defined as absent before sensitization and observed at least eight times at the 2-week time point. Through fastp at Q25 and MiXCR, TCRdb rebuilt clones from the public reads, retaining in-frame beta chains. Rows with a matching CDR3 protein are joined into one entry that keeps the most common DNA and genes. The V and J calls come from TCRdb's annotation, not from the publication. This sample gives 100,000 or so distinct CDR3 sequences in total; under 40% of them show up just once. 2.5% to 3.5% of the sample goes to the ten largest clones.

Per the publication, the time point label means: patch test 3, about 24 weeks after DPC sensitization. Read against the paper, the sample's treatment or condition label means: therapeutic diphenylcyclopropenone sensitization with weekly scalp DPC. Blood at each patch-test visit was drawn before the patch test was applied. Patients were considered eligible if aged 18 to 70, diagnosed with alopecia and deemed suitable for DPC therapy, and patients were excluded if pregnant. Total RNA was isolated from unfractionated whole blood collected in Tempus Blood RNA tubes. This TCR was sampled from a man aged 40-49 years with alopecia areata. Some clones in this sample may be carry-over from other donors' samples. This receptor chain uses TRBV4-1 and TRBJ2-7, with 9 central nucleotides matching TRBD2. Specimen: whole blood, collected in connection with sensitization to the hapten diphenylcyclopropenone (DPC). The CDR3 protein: CASSQVGLAGTPEEQYF. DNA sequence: TGCGCCAGCAGCCAAGTGGGGCTAGCGGGAACCCCTGAGGAGCAGTACTTC.